This entry concerns a single TCR beta chain. This specimen belongs to a study of CD4 T cells in relation to SARS-CoV-2 and coronaviruses. Assay: immunoSEQ multiplex PCR; the TCRdb copy retains only in-frame clones and omits some. The profile shows 50,000 to 70,000 clones, about 91% of them singletons. V was pared by 6 bases and J by 2 bases, with 11 bases of the junction left unmatched. Germline CDR1 KGHDR, CDR2 SFDVKD. The CDR3 covers 18 residues. The clonotype originates from an adult with COVID-19. What was sequenced was naive CD4+ T cells from PBMCs. Described subset: naive CD4+ T cells isolated by negative enrichment. V is TRBV24-1 and J is TRBJ2-1; 11 bases line up with TRBD2. The CDR3 here is CATSLGLAGGGTYNEQFF. CDR3 sequence (DNA): TGTGCCACCAGTTTAGGGCTAGCGGGAGGTGGGACCTACAATGAGCAGTTCTTC.